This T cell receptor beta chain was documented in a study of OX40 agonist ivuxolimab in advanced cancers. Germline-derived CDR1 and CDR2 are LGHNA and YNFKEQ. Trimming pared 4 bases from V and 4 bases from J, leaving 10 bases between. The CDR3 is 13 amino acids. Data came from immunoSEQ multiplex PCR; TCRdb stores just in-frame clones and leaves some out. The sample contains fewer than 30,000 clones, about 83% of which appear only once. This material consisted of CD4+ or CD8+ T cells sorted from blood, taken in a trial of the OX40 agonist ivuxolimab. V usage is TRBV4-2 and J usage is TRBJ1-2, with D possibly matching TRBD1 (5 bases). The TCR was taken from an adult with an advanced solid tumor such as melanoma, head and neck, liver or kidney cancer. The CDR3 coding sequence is TGTGCCAGCAGCCCTAAGGGGCTCTATGGCTACACCTTC. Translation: CASSPKGLYGYTF.